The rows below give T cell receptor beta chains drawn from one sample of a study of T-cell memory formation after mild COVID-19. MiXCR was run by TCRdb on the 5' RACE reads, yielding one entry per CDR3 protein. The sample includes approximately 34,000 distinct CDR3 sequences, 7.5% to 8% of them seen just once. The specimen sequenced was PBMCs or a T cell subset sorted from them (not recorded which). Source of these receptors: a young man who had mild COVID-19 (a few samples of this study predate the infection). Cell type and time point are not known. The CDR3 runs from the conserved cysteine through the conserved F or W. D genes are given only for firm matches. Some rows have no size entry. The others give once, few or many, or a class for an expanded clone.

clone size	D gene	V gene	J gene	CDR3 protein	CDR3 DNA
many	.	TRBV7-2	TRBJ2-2	CASSSPDGGWYTGELFF	TGTGCCAGCAGCTCCCCAGATGGGGGCTGGTACACCGGGGAGCTGTTTTTT
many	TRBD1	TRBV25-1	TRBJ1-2	CASSEGQGYGYTF	TGTGCCAGCAGTGAGGGACAGGGGTATGGCTACACCTTC
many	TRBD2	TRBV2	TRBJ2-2	CASSILAGTGELFF	TGTGCCAGCAGCATACTAGCGGGGACCGGGGAGCTGTTTTTT
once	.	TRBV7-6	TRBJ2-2	CASSLGLGSPSNTGELFF	TGTGCCAGCAGCTTAGGGTTGGGGAGCCCGTCGAACACCGGGGAGCTGTTTTTT
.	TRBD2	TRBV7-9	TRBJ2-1	CASSPAGWTSGRANEQFF	TGTGCCAGCAGCCCAGCTGGGTGGACTAGCGGGAGGGCCAATGAGCAGTTCTTC
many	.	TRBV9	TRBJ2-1	CASSGTNNEQFF	TGTGCCAGCAGCGGGACTAACAATGAGCAGTTCTTC
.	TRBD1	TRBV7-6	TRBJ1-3	CASSPRGQLSSGNTIYF	TGTGCCAGCAGCCCGAGGGGACAGCTCAGCTCTGGAAACACCATATATTTT
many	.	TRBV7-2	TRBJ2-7	CASSLSGGDVYEQYF	TGTGCCAGCAGCTTAAGTGGAGGGGATGTATACGAGCAGTACTTC
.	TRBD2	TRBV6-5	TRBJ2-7	CASSRGREGLAYEQYF	TGTGCCAGCAGTCGCGGCAGGGAAGGACTAGCCTACGAGCAGTACTTC
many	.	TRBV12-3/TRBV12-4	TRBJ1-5	CASSLMAGPRQPQHF	TGTGCCAGCAGTTTAATGGCGGGTCCGAGGCAGCCCCAGCATTTT
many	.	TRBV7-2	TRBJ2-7	CASTPGSSYEQYF	TGTGCCAGCACCCCCGGTTCTTCCTACGAGCAGTACTTC
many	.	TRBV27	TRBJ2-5	CASSHDRIQETQYF	TGTGCCAGCAGCCACGACAGGATTCAAGAGACCCAGTACTTC
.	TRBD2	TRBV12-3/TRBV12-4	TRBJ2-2	CASSDGLAGKDGELFF	TGTGCCAGCAGCGATGGACTAGCGGGGAAAGACGGGGAGCTGTTTTTT
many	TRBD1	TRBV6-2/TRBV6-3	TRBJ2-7	CASSWTGRRYEQYF	TGTGCCAGCAGCTGGACAGGGAGGCGCTACGAGCAGTACTTC
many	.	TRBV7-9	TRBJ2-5	CASSLAGKETQYF	TGTGCCAGCAGCTTAGCGGGAAAAGAGACCCAGTACTTC
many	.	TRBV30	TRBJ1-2	CAWTPGGYGYTF	TGTGCCTGGACCCCGGGAGGGTATGGCTACACCTTC
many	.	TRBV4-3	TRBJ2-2	CASSQVGGGPGELFF	TGCGCCAGCAGCCAAGTAGGGGGGGGGCCCGGGGAGCTGTTTTTT
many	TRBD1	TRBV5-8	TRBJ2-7	CASRQGDLNRLAYEQYF	TGTGCCAGCAGGCAGGGGGACCTAAATCGTTTAGCCTACGAGCAGTACTTC
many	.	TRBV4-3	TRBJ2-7	CASSQEVPGPAYEQYF	TGCGCCAGCAGCCAAGAGGTACCAGGGCCGGCCTACGAGCAGTACTTC
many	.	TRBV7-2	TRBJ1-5	CASSLAGSNQPQHF	TGTGCCAGCAGCTTAGCGGGAAGCAATCAGCCCCAGCATTTT
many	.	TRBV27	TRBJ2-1	CASLVWPNTYNEQFF	TGTGCCAGCCTTGTTTGGCCAAATACCTACAATGAGCAGTTCTTC
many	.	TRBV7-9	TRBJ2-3	CASSPLASGTDTQYF	TGTGCCAGCAGCCCGTTAGCTAGCGGCACAGATACGCAGTATTTT
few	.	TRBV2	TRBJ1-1	CASSGGSPGGAFF	TGTGCCAGCAGTGGTGGGTCGCCGGGTGGAGCTTTCTTT
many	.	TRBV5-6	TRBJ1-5	CASSLQGLGNQPQHF	TGTGCCAGCAGCTTGCAAGGGTTGGGCAATCAGCCCCAGCATTTT
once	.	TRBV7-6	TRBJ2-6	CASSPYTQGAGANVLTF	TGTGCCAGCAGCCCATATACACAGGGTGCTGGGGCCAACGTCCTGACTTTC
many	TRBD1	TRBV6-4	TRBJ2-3	CASSRGTGSTDTQYF	TGTGCCAGCAGCCGCGGGACAGGGAGCACAGATACGCAGTATTTT
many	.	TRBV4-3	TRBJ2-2	CASSRVLRRANTGELFF	TGCGCCAGCAGCCGGGTTTTGAGGAGAGCGAACACCGGGGAGCTGTTTTTT
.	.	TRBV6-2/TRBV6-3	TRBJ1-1	CASSRTGWDTEAFF	TGTGCCAGCAGCAGGACCGGTTGGGACACTGAAGCTTTCTTT
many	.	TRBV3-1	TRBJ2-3	CASSLRGPDTQYF	TGTGCCAGCAGCCTGAGAGGGCCGGATACGCAGTATTTT
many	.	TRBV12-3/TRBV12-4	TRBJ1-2	CASRTHNRRNYGYTF	TGTGCCAGCAGGACCCACAACAGGCGAAACTATGGCTACACCTTC
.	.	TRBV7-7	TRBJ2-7	CASSLGSGSSYEQYF	TGTGCCAGCAGCTTAGGGTCAGGTTCTTCCTACGAGCAGTACTTC
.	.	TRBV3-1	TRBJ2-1	CASSQGWGVTYNEQFF	TGTGCCAGCAGCCAAGGGTGGGGGGTAACCTACAATGAGCAGTTCTTC
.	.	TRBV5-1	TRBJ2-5	CASSLVETQYF	TGCGCCAGCAGCTTGGTAGAGACCCAGTACTTC
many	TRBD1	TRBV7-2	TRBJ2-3	CASSPSSGQGSTQYF	TGTGCCAGCAGCCCTAGTAGCGGACAGGGCTCGACGCAGTATTTT
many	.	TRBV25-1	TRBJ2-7	CASSEYVEQYF	TGTGCCAGCAGTGAATATGTCGAGCAGTACTTC
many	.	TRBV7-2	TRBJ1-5	CASSPFDRQPQHF	TGTGCCAGCAGCCCGTTCGACCGCCAGCCCCAGCATTTT
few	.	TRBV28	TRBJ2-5	CASSLGDRANRETQYF	TGTGCCAGCAGTTTGGGGGACCGCGCAAATAGAGAGACCCAGTACTTC
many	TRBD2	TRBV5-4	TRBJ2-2	CASRLGGADTGELFF	TGTGCCAGCAGGTTGGGAGGGGCTGACACCGGGGAGCTGTTTTTT
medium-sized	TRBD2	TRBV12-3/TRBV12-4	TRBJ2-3	CASSYGGAGDTQYF	TGTGCCAGCAGTTACGGGGGGGCCGGAGATACGCAGTATTTT
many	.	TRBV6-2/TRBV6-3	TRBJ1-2	CASSYWQGQGYTF	TGTGCCAGCAGTTACTGGCAGGGGCAAGGCTACACCTTC
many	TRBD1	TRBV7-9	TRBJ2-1	CASSHTGDEQFF	TGTGCCAGCAGTCATACAGGGGATGAGCAGTTCTTC
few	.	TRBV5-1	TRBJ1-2	CASSLSGGAYYGYTF	TGCGCCAGCAGCCTTAGTGGGGGGGCCTACTATGGCTACACCTTC
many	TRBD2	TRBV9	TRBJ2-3	CASSVLSGGADTQYF	TGTGCCAGCAGCGTTCTCAGCGGGGGGGCAGATACGCAGTATTTT
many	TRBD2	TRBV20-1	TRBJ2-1	CSARPPGGIHEQFF	TGCAGTGCTAGACCCCCCGGGGGGATCCATGAGCAGTTCTTC
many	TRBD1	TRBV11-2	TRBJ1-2	CASSFQGQGTYGYTF	TGTGCCAGCAGCTTTCAAGGACAGGGAACCTATGGCTACACCTTC
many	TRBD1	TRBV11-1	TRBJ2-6	CASRSSTTGPSGANVLTF	TGTGCCAGTAGGTCCTCAACGACAGGGCCCTCTGGGGCCAACGTCCTGACTTTC
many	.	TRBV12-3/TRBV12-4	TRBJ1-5	CASSLGYVSNQPQHF	TGTGCCAGCAGTTTGGGCTACGTTAGCAATCAGCCCCAGCATTTT
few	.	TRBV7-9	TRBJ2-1	CASSPTSGVGYNEQFF	TGTGCCAGCAGCCCCACCTCCGGGGTGGGATACAATGAGCAGTTCTTC
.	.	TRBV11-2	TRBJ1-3	CASSLGPPQPIYF	TGTGCCAGCAGCTTAGGGCCACCTCAGCCCATATATTTT
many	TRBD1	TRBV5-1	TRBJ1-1	CASRLGQLENTEAFF	TGCGCCAGCAGATTGGGACAGCTAGAGAACACTGAAGCTTTCTTT
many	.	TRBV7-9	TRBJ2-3	CASSPLGGGQDTQYF	TGTGCCAGCAGCCCCTTGGGGGGGGGGCAGGATACGCAGTATTTT
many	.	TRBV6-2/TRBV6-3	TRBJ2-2	CASSPPNLLTGELFF	TGTGCCAGCAGTCCTCCAAATTTACTTACCGGGGAGCTGTTTTTT
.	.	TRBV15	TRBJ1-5	CATSREASNSNQPQHF	TGTGCCACCAGCAGGGAAGCCAGTAATAGCAATCAGCCCCAGCATTTT